This T cell receptor (beta chain) was recovered during a study of blood T cell repertoires in COVID-19. About the research overall: Sample material is recorded as cDNA or gDNA derived from T cells, B-cell-depleted T cells, or PBMCs.

Germline loops: CDR1 SGHRS, CDR2 YFSETQ. Trimming pared 7 bases from V and 0 bases from J, leaving 16 bases between. The CDR3 spans 15 residues. TCRdb's table, derived via immunoSEQ multiplex PCR, lists solely in-frame clones and lacks some. The sample has approximately 300,000 clones, around 90% seen once; the top ten hold approximately 4.3%. Individuals aged about 18 to 90 years were recruited from about two dozen US areas. Clinical history reported by participants formed the basis on which cohorts were assigned. This sequence was found in a young woman with acute COVID-19. The material sequenced was PBMCs or T cells enriched from blood (not recorded which). The chain employs TRBV5-1 and TRBJ2-5; D perhaps matches TRBD1 (6 bases). This chain's CDR3 is CASATGPEYQETQYF. The CDR3 nucleotides are TGCGCCAGCGCCACAGGGCCGGAGTACCAAGAGACCCAGTACTTC.